This TCR beta chain came from a study of patients and donors after allogeneic stem cell transplantation. V lost 6 bases, J lost 0 bases, and 15 bases lay in between. This CDR3 region has 16 residues. The germline V gene has CDR1 SNHLY and CDR2 FYNNEI. Each CDR3 protein is one row after TCRdb ran MiXCR on the RT-PCR reads. The table has fewer than 75,000 distinct CDR3 sequences, more than 20% seen once. There are a few counts of this clonotype. The genes are TRBV2 and TRBJ1-5; D unresolved. Input material: blood, either unsorted or a sorted T cell fraction (not recorded which). This receptor was obtained from a human donor who was either an allogeneic HSCT recipient or a stem cell or donor lymphocyte infusion donor (not recorded which). It is not recorded whose cells these are; they may come from a transplant donor. CDR3: CASRVGVPYSNQPQHF. The CDR3 DNA follows: TGTGCCAGCAGGGTCGGAGTACCATATAGCAATCAGCCCCAGCATTTT.